This TCR beta chain appears in the sequencing data of a study of blood T cell repertoires in COVID-19 (dated by TCRdb to the early 2020s). About the study as a whole: Samples from collaborators originated in the United States, Italy and Spain and spanned both the acute and convalescent phases of COVID-19. Subjects who had been exposed to COVID-19, were actively infected with it, or had recovered from it provided the deeply sampled blood TCRbeta repertoires that made up the dataset. The repertoires were released in a freely available public database meant as a resource for research on the immune response to SARS-CoV-2. Nearly every sample came with metadata listing a de-identified subject ID, COVID-19 status, age in years and sex. HLA class I and class II types, where available, came from metadata supplied by the sample provider rather than from assay-based typing. The prospective study material was composed of cDNA or gDNA derived from T cells, B-cell-depleted T cells, or PBMCs. The samples were drawn from two sources: the first 160 participants of the ongoing ImmuneRACE study, and 1,254 subjects contributed by 6 global collaborators. Study-wide findings and limitations: The amount of clinical and demographic metadata varied by source and participant and was provided uncurated.

Based on the germline V gene, the CDR1 and CDR2 sequences are MGHRA and YSYEKL. Reading from cysteine to phenylalanine, the CDR3 counts 16 amino acids. The entry retains the CDR3 DNA only, 48 bases that are in frame from base 1. Relative to germline, V is 0 bases shorter and J is 4 bases shorter, with 14 bases between their ends. A word on this clone: It has no known antigen specificity. No quality values exist for individual bases; no much larger clone is one base distant.

The immunoSEQ Assay, a bias-controlled multiplex PCR, was used to amplify TCRbeta CDR3 regions from genomic DNA. In the source study's methods: Nucleated cell counts per sample were estimated from amplification of reference gene primers within the assay. To quantify the absolute abundance of each unique TCRbeta CDR3 rearrangement, sequence reads were collapsed and filtered. For each sample, productive Simpson clonality was calculated as the square root of Simpson's diversity index across productive rearrangements. TCRdb limited this immuneACCESS table to in-frame rearrangements with V and J called. A share of clones is missing; checked studies link under half to unresolved V genes, and the rest is unexplained. V and J calls and clone size follow that table, whereas D and trimming were derived from the DNA. In this sample the table shows approximately 55,000 clones, around 87% of which occur a single time. Jointly, the top ten make up 5.5% to 7.5% of the sample.

Whole blood was collected in K2EDTA tubes by collaborating institutions according to the institutions' own protocols. For TCRbeta analysis, collaborator samples were shipped as frozen whole blood, as isolated PBMCs, or as DNA extracted from either sample type. Recombination joined TRBV4-1 with TRBJ2-3; the best D guess is TRBD2, with 5 bases matching. The clonotype originates from a man aged 50 to 60 with active COVID-19. The sample consisted of peripheral blood. The DNA sequence is TGCGCCAGCAGCCAAGACCCTGGTCTCGGGGCAGATACGCAGTATTTT. It is translated as CASSQDPGLGADTQYF.